The clone carrying this TCR beta chain was seen at least ten times. Its antigen is currently unknown. Each sample yielded at least 6 million isolated PBMCs. CDR3 length: 13 amino acids. The germline V gene encodes CDR1 SGHVS and CDR2 FNYEAQ. V was clipped by 5 bases and J by 4 bases, with 9 bases between them. This sample is drawn from a study of blood T cells in healthy people across ages. Overall study results and limits: Unsorted PBMC material precluded a definitive naive versus antigen-experienced comparison.

A J-beta primer mix and a sample-barcoded 5' primer were used in a second PCR of about 7 to 12 cycles. Per-sample output comprised a minimum of 3 million paired-end reads containing CDR3. Using its own MiXCR run on the 5' RACE reads, TCRdb lists one record per CDR3 protein. The sample carries more than 900,000 distinct CDR3 sequences, about 28% recorded once. The same data also contributed to another study, on T cells of mothers and their children. That investigation notes: The extracted RNA was employed in its entirety for cDNA synthesis, at roughly 1.5 ug per 15 ul.

This receptor was obtained from a woman between 40 and 50 years old in good health. This sequence joins TRBV7-6 and TRBJ2-1; no definite D call. The source material was blood. CDR3 amino acids: CASSQQTYNEQFF. CDR3 DNA sequence: TGTGCCAGCAGCCAGCAGACATACAATGAGCAGTTCTTC. The complete variable domain, with remaining parts taken from reference TRBV7-6 and TRBJ2-1, reads GAGVSQSPRYKVTKRGQDVALRCDPISGHVSLYWYRQALGQGPEFLTYFNYEAQQDKSGLPNDRFSAERPEGSISTLTIQRTEQRDSAMYRCASSQQTYNEQFFGPGTRLTVL.